The 25 T cell receptor beta chains listed next were all sequenced from one sample in a study of blood T cell repertoires in COVID-19. Only in-frame clones appear in the TCRdb table, and some are missing; sequencing was by immunoSEQ multiplex PCR. The repertoire holds 200,000 to 250,000 clones, with 85% to 90% as singletons. The specimen sequenced was peripheral blood. The receptors originated from a woman aged 55-69 years with acute or convalescent COVID-19.

The chain carries TRBV3-1 (or the pseudogene TRBV3-2) and TRBJ1-6; 8 bases are shared with TRBD1. This CDR3 has 17 residues. Trimming removed 2 bases from V and 7 bases from J; junction bases left unmatched: 10. Germline CDR1 reads LGHDT; CDR2 reads YNNKEL (reference sequence). For the CDR3, the DNA is TGTGCCAGCAGCCAACCAACCAGGGGGCTTCTGAATTCACCCCTCCACTTT. This encodes CASSQPTRGLLNSPLHF.

V is TRBV2 and J is TRBJ1-4, with D possibly being TRBD1 (5 bases). CDR1 and CDR2 (germline): SNHLY, FYNNEI. Trimming took off 6 bases at V and 8 bases at J, with 16 bases between the two ends. This CDR3 contains 14 residues. CDR3 in DNA: TGTGCCAGCAGCCTACCGGGGGGAGAGGAAAAACTGTTTTTT. This translates into CASSLPGGEEKLFF.

This clone has a single count. The chain couples TRBV18 to TRBJ2-7, with a tentative D call TRBD1 (6 bases). Trimming took off 6 bases at V and 2 bases at J, with 23 bases between the two ends. CDR1 KGHSH and CDR2 LQKENI come from the germline V gene. The CDR3 length is 17 residues. The CDR3 protein is CASSQVDPGTLTYEQYF. The CDR3 coding sequence is TGTGCCAGCTCTCAGGTTGACCCCGGGACACTCACCTACGAGCAGTACTTC.

The chain's CDR3 is CARGGNTEAFF. CDR3 sequence (DNA): TGTGCCAGAGGGGGGAACACTGAAGCTTTCTTT. V gene TRBV19 combines with J gene TRBJ1-1; D might be TRBD1 (6 bases). Per germline, CDR1 LNHDA and CDR2 SQIVND (reference sequence). Trimming removed 9 bases at V and 1 base at J, with 6 bases between. This CDR3 has 11 amino acids.

The CDR3 DNA follows: TGTGCCAGCAGCCCCCAGGGACAGGGTGGTCAGCCCCAGCATTTT. Its protein product is CASSPQGQGGQPQHF. The J gene is TRBJ1-5, the V gene TRBV11-2; TRBD1 aligns across 9 bases. The length of the CDR3 is 15 residues. After removal of 5 bases from V and 6 bases from J, the junction contained 8 bases not matched to a gene. Per germline, CDR1 SGHAT and CDR2 FQNNGV.

This chain joins TRBV5-1 and TRBJ1-2; D may be TRBD1 (6 bases). This CDR3 is 15 amino acids long. V dropped 0 bases and J dropped 2 bases, with 11 bases sitting between them. Germline CDR1 and CDR2: SGHRS and YFSETQ. This CDR3 is CASSLGMDRNYGYTF. The DNA of the CDR3 is TGCGCCAGCAGCTTGGGCATGGACAGAAACTATGGCTACACCTTC.

The gene calls are TRBV11-2 and TRBJ2-7; D remains ambiguous. Trimming took 4 bases from V and 3 from J, leaving 7 bases between them. CDR3 length equals 12 residues. Germline V gene lookup returns CDR1 SGHAT and CDR2 FQNNGV. DNA for the CDR3: TGTGCCAGCAGCTCAGTCCACTACGAGCAGTACTTC. Translating gives CASSSVHYEQYF.

This clone showed up just once. V is TRBV9 and J is TRBJ2-1; 8 bases fit TRBD1. The CDR3 consists of 14 residues. Germline values: CDR1 SGDLS, CDR2 YYNGEE. Trimming at V came to 4 bases and at J to 4 bases, leaving 4 bases not matched to a gene. DNA of the CDR3: TGTGCCAGCAGCTCCTGGACAGGGTACAATGAGCAGTTCTTC. Protein product: CASSSWTGYNEQFF.

The V call is TRBV10-1, the J call TRBJ1-5; weak D call: TRBD1 (6 bases). Germline V gene data show CDR1 as WNHNN and CDR2 as SYGVQD (reference sequence). The CDR3 extends over 13 amino acids. V shed 3 bases and J shed 4 bases, with 7 bases lying between them. The chain's CDR3 is CASSETGNQPQHF. CDR3 DNA sequence: TGCGCCAGCAGTGAAACAGGGAATCAGCCCCAGCATTTT.

V usage is TRBV30 and J usage is TRBJ2-7, with 8 nucleotides matching TRBD2. The CDR3 covers 15 residues. CDR1 is GTSNPN and CDR2 is SVGIG in the germline V gene (reference sequence). V lost 0 bases and J lost 5; bases outside the gene matches: 9. CDR3 region: CAWSVQAGASDEQYF. CDR3 in DNA: TGTGCCTGGAGTGTACAAGCGGGAGCGTCCGACGAGCAGTACTTC.

In its sample, this clone was seen a few times. V gene TRBV2 combines with J gene TRBJ2-2; 7 bases fit TRBD2. The CDR3 is made up of 14 amino acids. Germline V gene data show CDR1 as SNHLY and CDR2 as FYNNEI. V was pared by 7 bases and J by 6 bases, with 8 bases of the junction left unmatched. The DNA for the CDR3 is TGTGCCAGCAATGGCGGGAGACGGTCCGGGGAGCTGTTTTTT. Encoded protein: CASNGGRRSGELFF.

This clone was seen a handful of times. The chain recombines TRBV5-1 with TRBJ2-1, with 7 bases lining up with TRBD2. Germline V gene sequence: CDR1 SGHRS, CDR2 YFSETQ. This CDR3 is built from 17 residues. The ends lost 0 bases at V and 3 bases at J; junction bases unmatched: 9. In DNA, the CDR3 is TGCGCCAGCAGCTTGGGCCTAGGGGAGGGAGACTACAATGAGCAGTTCTTC. This codes for CASSLGLGEGDYNEQFF.

This clone was seen only once. Different DNA sequences within this sample yield the same CDR3. The chain combines TRBV19 with TRBJ1-1, with TRBD1 as a possible D gene (6 bases). The CDR3 sequence is 14 residues long. The V end lost 2 bases, the J end lost 0 bases, and 7 bases lay between the germline ends. Germline lookup yields CDR1 LNHDA and CDR2 SQIVND (reference sequence). The CDR3 is CASSIQGMNTEAFF. In DNA, the CDR3 is TGTGCCAGTAGTATACAGGGGATGAACACTGAAGCTTTCTTT.

The rearrangement uses TRBV9 and TRBJ2-7; 8 bases fit TRBD1. V dropped 1 base and J dropped 4; count of bases not matched to a gene: 10. Germline V gives CDR1 SGDLS, CDR2 YYNGEE. This CDR3 is 16 amino acids long. Here the CDR3 reads CASSVFGQGDLYEQYF. For the CDR3, the DNA is TGTGCCAGCAGCGTATTCGGACAGGGAGATTTATACGAGCAGTACTTC.

The chain is built from TRBV2 and TRBJ1-6, with TRBD1 matching over 9 bases. With V trimmed by 5 bases and J by 10 bases, 9 bases remained unmatched. Germline values: CDR1 SNHLY, CDR2 FYNNEI. This CDR3 is built from 15 residues. Here the CDR3 reads CASSPDRGFGSPLHF. CDR3 nucleotides: TGTGCCAGCAGTCCCGACAGGGGGTTTGGATCACCCCTCCACTTT.

The V and J genes are TRBV6-5 and TRBJ2-7, with 10 nucleotides matching TRBD2. J lost 3 bases, V lost 9 bases, and 11 bases had no gene match. In germline, CDR1 is MNHEY, CDR2 SVGAGI. The CDR3 contains 15 residues. CDR3 protein: CASKPTGLAFYEQYF. CDR3 DNA: TGTGCCAGTAAACCCACGGGACTAGCGTTCTACGAGCAGTACTTC.

This chain uses TRBV3-1 (or the pseudogene TRBV3-2) with TRBJ2-3; 13 nucleotides line up with TRBD2. The CDR3 totals 15 residues. Trimming at V came to 6 bases and at J to 6 bases, leaving 6 bases not matched to a gene. From germline, CDR1 is LGHDT and CDR2 YNNKEL (reference sequence). CDR3 sequence (DNA): TGTGCCAGCAGTCTACTAGCGGGGGGGCTTGATACGCAGTATTTT. This sequence encodes CASSLLAGGLDTQYF.

On this clone: The sample carries other DNA sequences with the same CDR3. The chain links TRBV9 to TRBJ2-5; D gene ambiguous. The CDR3 length is 14 residues. V was trimmed by 0 bases and J by 1 base, leaving 7 bases between them. Germline values: CDR1 SGDLS, CDR2 YYNGEE. In DNA form, the CDR3 reads TGTGCCAGCAGCGTAGCGGCTAGCCAAGAGACCCAGTACTTC. It specifies CASSVAASQETQYF.

The rearrangement uses TRBV9 and TRBJ2-7; 10 positions match TRBD2. The germline CDR1 and CDR2 sequences are SGDLS and YYNGEE. J was trimmed by 2 bases and V by 4 bases; bases with no gene match: 12. The CDR3 extends over 17 amino acids. CDR3 amino acids: CASSPRAGGVSPYEQYF. For the CDR3, the DNA is TGTGCCAGCAGCCCTAGAGCGGGAGGGGTCTCTCCCTACGAGCAGTACTTC.

The chain links TRBV19 to TRBJ1-5, with D hard to call. The CDR3 loop spans 14 amino acids. The V and J ends lost 5 bases and 6 bases respectively, with 14 bases between them. CDR1 and CDR2 (germline): LNHDA, SQIVND (reference sequence). CDR3 coding DNA: TGTGCCAGTAGTGCTACACGTAGCGGTCAGCCCCAGCATTTT. Its protein product is CASSATRSGQPQHF.

CDR3 sequence (DNA): TGTGCCACCACCATCGACAGGTCCACTGAAGCTTTCTTT. Amino acid sequence: CATTIDRSTEAFF. The V call is TRBV15, the J call TRBJ1-1, with a tentative D call TRBD1 (6 bases). Germline V gene lookup returns CDR1 LNHNV and CDR2 YYDKDF (reference sequence). The CDR3 runs 13 residues. Trimming removed 7 bases from V and 4 bases from J, with 13 bases in between.

The CDR3 nucleotides read TGTGCCAGCAGCGCCGGGGGTACACGGGATACGCAGTATTTT. Protein: CASSAGGTRDTQYF. V gene TRBV5-4 combines with J gene TRBJ2-3; TRBD2 is a possible D gene (6 bases). Germline CDR1 SGHNT, CDR2 YYREEE (reference sequence). Trimming cost V 4 bases and J 6 bases, with 15 bases left between them. This CDR3 contains 14 residues.

The chain combines TRBV24-1 with TRBJ1-5; no clear D gene. Trimming stripped 4 bases from V and 0 bases from J, with 3 bases between. The CDR3 runs to 13 residues. Germline-derived CDR1 and CDR2 are KGHDR and SFDVKD. DNA for the CDR3: TGTGCCACCAGTGACATTAGCAATCAGCCCCAGCATTTT. Translated, it gives CATSDISNQPQHF.

This chain connects TRBV7-9 to TRBJ1-2; 10 bases match TRBD1. Germline CDR1 reads SEHNR; CDR2 reads FQNEAQ (reference sequence). CDR3 length: 14 amino acids. V dropped 8 bases and J dropped 3; count of bases not matched to a gene: 6. The CDR3: CASLAGTGDYGYTF. The CDR3 region has the DNA TGTGCCAGCCTCGCCGGGACAGGGGACTATGGCTACACCTTC.

The chain has TRBV6-5 and TRBJ2-3, with 13 bases aligning to TRBD2. The CDR3 is 15 residues long. Germline V lookup: CDR1 MNHEY, CDR2 SVGAGI. Trimming took 6 bases from V and 6 from J; bases not matched to a gene: 6. The CDR3 DNA is TGTGCCAGCAGGACCGGGACTAGCGGGACGGATACGCAGTATTTT. Translating it yields CASRTGTSGTDTQYF.